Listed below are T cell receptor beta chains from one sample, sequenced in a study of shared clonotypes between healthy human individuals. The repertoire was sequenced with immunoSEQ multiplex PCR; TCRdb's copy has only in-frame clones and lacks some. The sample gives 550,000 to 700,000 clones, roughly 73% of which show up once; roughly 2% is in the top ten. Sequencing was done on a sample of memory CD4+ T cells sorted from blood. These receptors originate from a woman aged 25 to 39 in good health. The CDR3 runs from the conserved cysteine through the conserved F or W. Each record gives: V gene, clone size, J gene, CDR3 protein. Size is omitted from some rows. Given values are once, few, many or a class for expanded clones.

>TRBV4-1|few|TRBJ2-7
CASSQDNRGFGEQYF
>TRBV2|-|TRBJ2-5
CAGGLAGTATQYF
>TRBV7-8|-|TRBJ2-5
CASSPSRLAGGETQYF
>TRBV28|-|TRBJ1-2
CASSKGDRDGYTF
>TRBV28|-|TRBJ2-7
CASSTNSYEQYF
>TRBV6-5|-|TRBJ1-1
CARRPRSSNTEAFF
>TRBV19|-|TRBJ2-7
CASSKGQSPNEQYF
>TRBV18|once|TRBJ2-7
CASSPRQGTYEQYF
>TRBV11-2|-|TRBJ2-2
CASSLAGGGYTGELFF
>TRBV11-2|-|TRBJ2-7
CASSLGIHSDPQYF
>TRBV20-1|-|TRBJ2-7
CSASIREQYF
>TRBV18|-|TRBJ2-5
CASSPMTQGAETQYF
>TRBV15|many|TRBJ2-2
CATSGNRGGTGELFF
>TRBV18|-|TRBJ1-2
CASSPPGQGFGGYTF
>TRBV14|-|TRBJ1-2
CASSQEWSHQGGYTF
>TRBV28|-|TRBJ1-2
CASSFVWGQGNYGYTF
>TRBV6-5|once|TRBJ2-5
CASSSGGLTGETQYF
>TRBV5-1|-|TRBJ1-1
CASSVRGSGPGNTEAFF
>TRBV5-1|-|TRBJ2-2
CASSVTGGHTGELFF
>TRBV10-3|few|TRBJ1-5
CAISPEINQPQHF
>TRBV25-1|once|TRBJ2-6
CASSDLTLTGANVLTF
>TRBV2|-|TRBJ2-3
CASSGLGGMDTQYF
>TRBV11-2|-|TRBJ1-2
CASRSITGRNYGYTF
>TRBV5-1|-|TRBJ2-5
CASSLASDQETQYF
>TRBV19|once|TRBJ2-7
CASSIYGTRVYEQYF
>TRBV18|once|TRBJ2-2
CASSGANTGELFF
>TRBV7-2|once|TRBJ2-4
CASSLLSGRGAKNIQYF
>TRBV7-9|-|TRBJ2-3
CASSLRTSGGTDTQYF
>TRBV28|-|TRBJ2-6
CASSENDGNVLTF
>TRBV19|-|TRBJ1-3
CATTLLSGNTIYF
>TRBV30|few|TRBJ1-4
CACPGPFNEKLFF
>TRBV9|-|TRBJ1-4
CASSVAISVATNEKLFF
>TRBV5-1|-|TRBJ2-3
CASSPNSGLTDTQYF
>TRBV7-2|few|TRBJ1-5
CASSRGVEGPQHF
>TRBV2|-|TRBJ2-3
CASSEASGSDTQYF
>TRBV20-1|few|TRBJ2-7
CSAADWIQYF
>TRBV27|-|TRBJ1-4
CASKSGQGNEKLFF
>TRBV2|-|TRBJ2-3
CASCRSSSTDTQYF
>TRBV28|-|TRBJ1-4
CASSLGGRREKLFF
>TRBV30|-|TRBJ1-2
CAWTTGTNYGYTF
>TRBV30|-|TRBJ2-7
CAWSIGPYEQYF
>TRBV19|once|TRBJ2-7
CASSPPPTGEISYEQYF
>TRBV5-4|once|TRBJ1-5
CASSITGLDNQPQHF
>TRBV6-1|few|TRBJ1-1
CASSDNLNTEAFF
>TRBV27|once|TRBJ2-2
CASSPPGGAGTGELFF
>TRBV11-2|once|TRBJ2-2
CASSSGDRDTGELFF
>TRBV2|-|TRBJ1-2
CASTDREYGYTF
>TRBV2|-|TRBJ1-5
CASRPGPGRPQHF
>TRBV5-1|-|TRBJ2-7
CASSGQPSTPYEQYF
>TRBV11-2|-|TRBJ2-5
CASSRLAGGAEVETQYF
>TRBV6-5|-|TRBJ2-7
CASRGSSRYEQYF
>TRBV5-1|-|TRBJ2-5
CASSLAARAETQYF
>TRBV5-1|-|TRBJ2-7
CASSPSWGAFVEQYF
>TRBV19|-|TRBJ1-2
CASTDRGQGYTF
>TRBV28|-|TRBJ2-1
CASRPSRGGYNEQFF
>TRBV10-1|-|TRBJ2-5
CASSESGGKEETQYF
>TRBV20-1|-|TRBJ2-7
CSARTSYEQYF